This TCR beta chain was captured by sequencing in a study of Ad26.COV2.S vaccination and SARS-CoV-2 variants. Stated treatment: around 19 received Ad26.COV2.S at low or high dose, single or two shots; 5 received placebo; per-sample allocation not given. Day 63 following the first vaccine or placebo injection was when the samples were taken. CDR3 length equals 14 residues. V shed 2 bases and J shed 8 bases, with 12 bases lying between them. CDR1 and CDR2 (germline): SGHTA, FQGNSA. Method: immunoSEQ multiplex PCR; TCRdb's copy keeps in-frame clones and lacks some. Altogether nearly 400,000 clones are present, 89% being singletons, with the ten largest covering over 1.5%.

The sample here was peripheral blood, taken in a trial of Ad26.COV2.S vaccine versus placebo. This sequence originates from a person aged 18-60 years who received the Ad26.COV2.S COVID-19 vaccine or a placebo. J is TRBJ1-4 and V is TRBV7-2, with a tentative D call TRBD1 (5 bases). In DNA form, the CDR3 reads TGTGCCAGCAGCTTAACGGGGGAGGGGGAAAAACTGTTTTTT. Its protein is CASSLTGEGEKLFF.